This paragraph reports one T cell receptor beta chain. Only one count was recorded for this clone. The antigen it recognizes is unknown. Base quality data are lacking; no much larger clone is found one base away. V drops 4 bases and J drops 4 bases, leaving 19 bases in between. Via the germline V gene, CDR1 is SGHVS and CDR2 FNYEAQ. The CDR3 starts with the cysteine, ends with the phenylalanine, and has 16 residues. This entry keeps only the CDR3 DNA: 48 bases, framed from base 1. The data stem from a study of cytomegalovirus exposure and HLA in healthy donors (dated by TCRdb to 2016 to 2017). About the study as a whole: According to a later analysis, one platform produced both the 100 to 150 validation repertoires and the approximately 660 repertoires of the first cohort. The study aimed to test whether signatures of past pathogen exposure could be identified by cataloging public T cell receptors. Along with the approximately 650-subject first cohort, a separate validation cohort of over 90 different subjects was used. The study combined high-throughput TCR immunosequencing, statistical association of individual TCRs with disease status, and machine learning to predict cytomegalovirus infection status.

Library preparation employed the immunoSEQ multiplex PCR assay. Turning to the authors' computational methods: A statistical classification framework was built to diagnose cytomegalovirus status from the catalog of TCR beta chain sequences. As stored in TCRdb, this immuneACCESS dataset retains in-frame rearrangements with V and J assigned. A fraction of the clones does not appear; measured against another copy, unresolved V genes explain less than half of the discrepancy, and the remainder lacks a known reason. V and J calls and clone size come straight from that table; D and trimming were deduced from the DNA. This sample holds some 110,000 clones; approximately 89% were observed only once. Of the sample, about 1.7% falls within the top ten clones. Separate from the roughly 650-subject first cohort, the validation cohort of 90 to 150 subjects was the group to which the donors belonged. Broad study findings and their caveats: Cytomegalovirus status was reported to be diagnosed by the classifier with high specificity and sensitivity in both the original and validation cohorts. While some public TCRs were present in many individuals, most TCR sequences turned up only very rarely across donors. In a later analysis, TCRs clustered in the first cohort were found to also tend to co-occur in the 130 or so validation repertoires, with 94% of cluster scores above 0. All 120 or so repertoires were used to score co-occurrence in the validation cohort in a later analysis, because that analysis had no HLA typing for the cohort. In the study, around 150 TCR beta chains were listed as associated with cytomegalovirus. In vitro tests confirmed that a few of the cytomegalovirus-associated TCR beta chains recognize cytomegalovirus antigens. The authors suggested that the approach could potentially be extended to other disease states and immunological phenotypes.

This receptor was identified in a man younger than 35 in good health and CMV-seronegative. The V gene is TRBV7-6 and the J gene is TRBJ2-5; the D gene is perhaps TRBD2, on 6 matching bases. The specimen was PBMCs. The bases are TGTGCCAGCAGCTCCGTCGTCAGGAGGCGGGGAGAGACCCAGTACTTC. It specifies CASSSVVRRRGETQYF.